The rows below give T cell receptor beta chains drawn from one sample of a study of T-cell memory formation after mild COVID-19. TCRdb redid the calling of the 5' RACE reads with MiXCR, one entry per CDR3 protein. The sample has about 350,000 distinct CDR3 sequences, roughly 13% seen once. Sequencing was done on a sample of PBMCs or a T cell subset sorted from them (not recorded which). These receptors originate from a man aged 18 to 35 who had mild COVID-19 (a few samples of this study predate the infection). Cell type and time point are not known. Each CDR3 is given with its conserved first and last residue. The order of the fields is D gene, J gene, clone size, V gene, CDR3 protein, CDR3 DNA. The D gene is left open where the match is weak. Clone size is shown for a subset of rows, as once, few, many or a class of expanded clone.

.	TRBJ2-5	.	TRBV5-1	CASNGQIQETQYF	TGCGCCAGCAATGGACAGATCCAAGAGACCCAGTACTTC
TRBD1	TRBJ2-5	many	TRBV5-1	CASSFSTGARETQYF	TGCGCCAGCAGCTTTTCAACAGGGGCTAGAGAGACCCAGTACTTC
TRBD2	TRBJ2-3	.	TRBV7-9	CASSLLAGALTDTQYF	TGTGCCAGCAGCTTACTAGCGGGGGCCCTCACAGATACGCAGTATTTT
TRBD2	TRBJ2-7	few	TRBV7-9	CASSFMTSGGSYEQYF	TGTGCCAGCAGCTTCATGACTAGCGGGGGGTCCTACGAGCAGTACTTC
.	TRBJ2-7	.	TRBV6-2/TRBV6-3	CASSYSLPGVGSYEQYF	TGTGCCAGCAGTTACTCCCTCCCGGGGGTAGGCTCCTACGAGCAGTACTTC
TRBD2	TRBJ2-1	.	TRBV7-3	CASSPSSGRYNEQFF	TGTGCCAGCAGCCCGTCTAGCGGGAGATACAATGAGCAGTTCTTC
.	TRBJ2-1	few	TRBV4-2	CASSQGNLQDNEQFF	TGTGCCAGCAGCCAAGGGAACCTTCAGGACAATGAGCAGTTCTTC
.	TRBJ2-1	many	TRBV20-1	CSARVSAGAEQFF	TGCAGTGCAAGAGTCTCGGCAGGAGCTGAGCAGTTCTTC
TRBD2	TRBJ2-1	few	TRBV9	CASSLGLAGGAEQFF	TGTGCCAGCAGCCTCGGACTAGCGGGGGGCGCTGAGCAGTTCTTC
.	TRBJ2-2	few	TRBV6-5	CASGRMNTGELFF	TGTGCCAGCGGACGGATGAACACCGGGGAGCTGTTTTTT
TRBD2	TRBJ2-1	.	TRBV4-1	CASSASGGGNEQFF	TGCGCCAGCAGTGCGAGCGGGGGGGGCAATGAGCAGTTCTTC
TRBD1	TRBJ2-5	.	TRBV20-1	CSAHRGTEETQYF	TGCAGTGCACACAGGGGAACGGAAGAGACCCAGTACTTC
.	TRBJ1-6	.	TRBV9	CASSEEPSRRSPLHF	TGTGCCAGCAGCGAGGAGCCCTCAAGGCGATCACCCCTCCACTTT
.	TRBJ1-2	.	TRBV7-2	CASSLKGPDNYGYTF	TGTGCCAGCAGCTTGAAAGGGCCCGATAACTATGGCTACACCTTC
.	TRBJ2-3	many	TRBV7-2	CASSPEGDTQYF	TGTGCCAGCAGCCCAGAGGGGGATACGCAGTATTTT
TRBD1	TRBJ2-3	few	TRBV6-2/TRBV6-3	CASSSRDRGYTDTQYF	TGTGCCAGCAGCAGCCGGGACAGGGGATACACAGATACGCAGTATTTT
.	TRBJ1-5	few	TRBV6-6	CASVQTLSNQPQHF	TGTGCCAGCGTCCAGACGCTTAGCAATCAGCCCCAGCATTTT
.	TRBJ1-1	few	TRBV28	CASSEWPNTEAFF	TGTGCCAGCAGTGAATGGCCAAACACTGAAGCTTTCTTT
.	TRBJ1-6	.	TRBV27	CASSLSGGSNSPLHF	TGTGCCAGCAGTTTATCGGGGGGTTCTAATTCACCCCTCCACTTT
TRBD1	TRBJ2-5	.	TRBV27	CASSEQGYLREETQYF	TGTGCCAGCAGTGAACAGGGGTATCTAAGGGAGGAGACCCAGTACTTC
TRBD1	TRBJ2-3	.	TRBV5-1	CASSLAAGQGFIDTQYF	TGCGCCAGCAGCTTGGCGGCGGGACAGGGGTTCATAGATACGCAGTATTTT
TRBD2	TRBJ2-1	many	TRBV4-2	CASSHSGGAYNEQFF	TGTGCCAGCAGCCATAGCGGGGGGGCTTACAATGAGCAGTTCTTC
TRBD1	TRBJ1-3	.	TRBV6-2/TRBV6-3	CASKRTGFGNTIYF	TGTGCCAGCAAACGGACAGGGTTTGGAAACACCATATATTTT
.	TRBJ1-4	many	TRBV20-1	CSARVFATNEKLFF	TGCAGTGCTAGAGTTTTTGCAACTAATGAAAAACTGTTTTTT
.	TRBJ1-2	few	TRBV30	CAWIPPGPNYGYTF	TGTGCCTGGATACCACCGGGCCCAAACTATGGCTACACCTTC
.	TRBJ1-4	few	TRBV11-2	CASSLRGATNEKLFF	TGTGCCAGCAGCTTGAGGGGTGCAACTAATGAAAAACTGTTTTTT
.	TRBJ2-6	.	TRBV4-1	CASSQVGQGANVLTF	TGCGCCAGCAGCCAAGTTGGGCAAGGGGCCAACGTCCTGACTTTC
.	TRBJ1-4	.	TRBV7-2	CASSLVASAGEKLFF	TGTGCCAGCAGCTTAGTAGCAAGCGCCGGTGAAAAACTGTTTTTT
TRBD1	TRBJ2-4	.	TRBV20-1	CSAGQGKNIQYF	TGCAGTGCGGGACAGGGTAAAAACATTCAGTACTTC
.	TRBJ1-1	.	TRBV9	CASSVRPGNTEAFF	TGTGCCAGCAGCGTCAGACCAGGGAACACTGAAGCTTTCTTT
TRBD2	TRBJ2-1	.	TRBV19	CASSIVLAGGHEQFF	TGTGCCAGTAGTATAGTGCTAGCGGGGGGCCATGAGCAGTTCTTC
TRBD1	TRBJ2-1	.	TRBV5-1	CASSLGAGTGGLYNEQFF	TGCGCCAGCAGCTTGGGTGCCGGGACAGGGGGACTCTACAATGAGCAGTTCTTC
.	TRBJ2-1	few	TRBV5-1	CASSTGRGGVFRNEQFF	TGCGCCAGCAGCACCGGCCGCGGGGGCGTGTTTCGGAATGAGCAGTTCTTC
.	TRBJ2-7	.	TRBV3-1	CASSQASASYEQYF	TGTGCCAGCAGCCAAGCTTCGGCGAGCTACGAGCAGTACTTC
TRBD1	TRBJ1-1	few	TRBV2	CASSEESGGTEAFF	TGTGCCAGCAGTGAAGAATCAGGGGGCACTGAAGCTTTCTTT
.	TRBJ2-2	many	TRBV3-1	CASSQALGRVNTGELFF	TGTGCCAGCAGCCAAGCCCTAGGTCGGGTAAACACCGGGGAGCTGTTTTTT
TRBD2	TRBJ2-3	.	TRBV20-1	CSARGLAGDTTDTQYF	TGCAGTGCTAGGGGGCTAGCGGGGGATACCACAGATACGCAGTATTTT
.	TRBJ1-6	few	TRBV3-1	CASSQEGFAYNSPLHF	TGTGCCAGCAGCCAAGAGGGGTTCGCCTATAATTCACCCCTCCACTTT
.	TRBJ1-3	.	TRBV10-3	CAISPAGYSGNTIYF	TGTGCCATCAGTCCCGCGGGCTACTCTGGAAACACCATATATTTT
.	TRBJ2-5	few	TRBV4-1	CASSQVGGETQYF	TGCGCCAGCAGCCAAGTAGGAGGGGAGACCCAGTACTTC
TRBD1	TRBJ1-5	many	TRBV15	CATSRDRDRVDQPQHF	TGTGCCACCAGCAGGGACCGGGACAGGGTTGATCAGCCCCAGCATTTT
TRBD1	TRBJ1-5	few	TRBV20-1	CSAPGQVNFNQPQHF	TGCAGTGCCCCGGGACAGGTGAACTTTAATCAGCCCCAGCATTTT
.	TRBJ2-2	.	TRBV27	CATKQGAGELFF	TGTGCCACCAAACAAGGGGCCGGGGAGCTGTTTTTT
.	TRBJ2-1	many	TRBV6-5	CASSSSRGNEQFF	TGTGCCAGCAGTTCGTCCCGGGGCAATGAGCAGTTCTTC
.	TRBJ2-2	few	TRBV7-2	CASSLAHLENTGELFF	TGTGCCAGCAGCTTAGCGCATCTTGAGAACACCGGGGAGCTGTTTTTT
TRBD1	TRBJ2-6	few	TRBV4-3	CASSPTTGVDGANVLTF	TGCGCCAGCAGTCCCACTACAGGGGTCGATGGGGCCAACGTCCTGACTTTC
.	TRBJ1-1	.	TRBV29-1	CSASRVDTEAFF	TGCAGCGCCTCCCGGGTGGACACTGAAGCTTTCTTT
.	TRBJ2-3	.	TRBV4-2	CASSQDKVTDTQYF	TGTGCCAGCAGCCAAGATAAGGTCACAGATACGCAGTATTTT
TRBD2	TRBJ2-5	many	TRBV4-3	CASSPYRLAGVETQYF	TGCGCCAGCAGCCCGTACCGACTAGCGGGCGTTGAGACCCAGTACTTC
.	TRBJ1-1	.	TRBV6-5	CASRQQGQHTEAFF	TGTGCCAGCAGGCAACAGGGCCAGCACACTGAAGCTTTCTTT
TRBD1	TRBJ1-1	few	TRBV5-1	CASRYRGTNTEAFF	TGCGCCAGCAGGTACAGGGGAACGAACACTGAAGCTTTCTTT
.	TRBJ1-1	.	TRBV6-2/TRBV6-3	CASSLHGDRPQVVFF	TGTGCCAGCAGTCTCCATGGGGATAGGCCCCAAGTTGTTTTCTTT
.	TRBJ2-3	.	TRBV7-2	CASSRVLVDTQYF	TGTGCCAGCAGCAGAGTTCTAGTGGATACGCAGTATTTT
TRBD1	TRBJ1-4	.	TRBV6-1	CASSALRGNYIGTNEKLFF	TGTGCCAGCAGTGCACTCAGGGGGAACTATATCGGAACTAATGAAAAACTGTTTTTT